Listed below are T cell receptor beta chains from one sample, sequenced in a study of identical twins. TCRdb called the 5' RACE reads again in MiXCR, with one record for every CDR3 protein. The table has 300,000 to 400,000 distinct CDR3 sequences, approximately 13% seen once. These records were also assigned to another study, of yellow fever vaccine responses in identical twins.

The sample comprised CD8+ T cells sorted from blood. These receptors were collected from a woman younger than 35 in good health. The CDR3 runs from the conserved cysteine through the conserved F or W. The order of the fields is V gene, D gene, clone size, J gene, CDR3 DNA, CDR3 protein. A D gene is named only where the DNA matches it firmly. Expanded clones are given a class, and other clones once, few, many or no size at all.

TRBV13	.	.	TRBJ1-1	TGTGCCAGCAGCGGAGGACAGTATAACACTGAAGCTTTCTTT	CASSGGQYNTEAFF
TRBV6-1	.	.	TRBJ2-1	TGTGCCAGCAGCGGCGGGGCAGGGGGGAACAATGAGCAGTTCTTC	CASSGGAGGNNEQFF
TRBV5-1	TRBD1	few	TRBJ1-1	TGCGCCAGCAGCTTGAGACAGGGACTGAACACTGAAGCTTTCTTT	CASSLRQGLNTEAFF
TRBV4-1	.	.	TRBJ2-1	TGCGCCAGCAGCCAAGAACGACCAGCATACAATGAGCAGTTCTTC	CASSQERPAYNEQFF
TRBV12-3/TRBV12-4	TRBD2	many	TRBJ2-1	TGTGCCAGCAGTTTAGCGGGAGGGAACAATGAGCAGTTCTTC	CASSLAGGNNEQFF
TRBV18	.	.	TRBJ2-1	TGTGCCAGCTCACCACCGGGACAAGCTCTCAATGAGCAGTTCTTC	CASSPPGQALNEQFF
TRBV28	TRBD2	.	TRBJ2-2	TGTGCCAGCACCTACACCGGGACTAGCGGGAGAGAGGAGGGCGGGGAGCTGTTTTTT	CASTYTGTSGREEGGELFF
TRBV20-1	.	many	TRBJ2-7	TGCAGTGCTAGAGATCCAGCGGTCTACGAGCAGTACTTC	CSARDPAVYEQYF
TRBV4-1	.	few	TRBJ2-1	TGCGCCAGCAGCCAAGACGGGGGAGCCTACAATGAGCAGTTCTTC	CASSQDGGAYNEQFF
TRBV7-8	TRBD2	.	TRBJ2-7	TGTGCCAGCAGCTTAGGAACTAGCGGGAGCTCCTACGAGCAGTACTTC	CASSLGTSGSSYEQYF
TRBV29-1	.	few	TRBJ2-2	TGCAGCTCGGGGGACACGAACACCGGGGAGCTGTTTTTT	CSSGDTNTGELFF
TRBV24-1	TRBD1	.	TRBJ2-1	TGTGCCACCAGTGATGGAACAGGGGGTAGGTCCTACAATGAGCAGTTCTTC	CATSDGTGGRSYNEQFF
TRBV12-3/TRBV12-4	TRBD2	once	TRBJ2-1	TGTGCCAGCAGTTCGGGACTAGCGGTGACCTACAATGAGCAGTTCTTC	CASSSGLAVTYNEQFF
TRBV4-1	TRBD1	.	TRBJ2-7	TGCGCCAGCAGCCAAGCGGGACAGGGTCGTAACGAGCAGTACTTC	CASSQAGQGRNEQYF
TRBV11-1	TRBD1	.	TRBJ2-5	TGTGCCAGCAGCCGCCCCAAACCGGGACAGCAGTACCAAGAGACCCAGTACTTC	CASSRPKPGQQYQETQYF
TRBV12-5	.	.	TRBJ2-7	TGTGCTAGTGGTTTCGGTGGGAGCGGTTACGAGCAGTACTTC	CASGFGGSGYEQYF
TRBV29-1	.	few	TRBJ2-5	TGCAGCGCCCTGACCGGAGTTTTGGAGACCCAGTACTTC	CSALTGVLETQYF
TRBV6-2/TRBV6-3	.	many	TRBJ2-1	TGTGCCAGCAGTTACTCGACGGGTTACAATGAGCAGTTCTTC	CASSYSTGYNEQFF
TRBV15	TRBD1	few	TRBJ1-1	TGTGCCACCAGCTACAGGGGTCGGAACACTGAAGCTTTCTTT	CATSYRGRNTEAFF
TRBV12-3/TRBV12-4	.	few	TRBJ2-1	TGTGCCAGCAGTTTAAATCGGGGCCAGGGCAATGAGCAGTTCTTC	CASSLNRGQGNEQFF
TRBV6-1	TRBD2	.	TRBJ2-3	TGTGCCAGCAGAGAGACTAGCGTTACCATTTGGGATACGCAGTATTTT	CASRETSVTIWDTQYF
TRBV28	TRBD2	many	TRBJ2-3	TGTGCCAGCCGGACTAGCGGGGTTACAGATACGCAGTATTTT	CASRTSGVTDTQYF
TRBV4-1	.	many	TRBJ1-1	TGCGCCAGCAGCCAAGGGACCCAACTGAGTGAAGCTTTCTTT	CASSQGTQLSEAFF
TRBV5-1	.	few	TRBJ1-2	TGCGCCAGCAGCTTGACAATTTCGGACTCCATCTATGGCTACACCTTC	CASSLTISDSIYGYTF
TRBV29-1	.	few	TRBJ2-2	TGCAGCGTTGATTTATCTGACACCGGGGAGCTGTTTTTT	CSVDLSDTGELFF
TRBV14	.	.	TRBJ2-5	TGTGCCAGCAGCCGGGTCCAACAGGGGAGGTATGAGACCCAGTACTTC	CASSRVQQGRYETQYF
TRBV7-9	TRBD2	.	TRBJ2-1	TGTGCCAGCAGCTTAGAGGGACTAGCGGGAAGAGGGGAGCAGTTCTTC	CASSLEGLAGRGEQFF
TRBV27	.	.	TRBJ1-4	TGTGCCAGCGCCAATAGTCCCTATGAAAAACTGTTTTTT	CASANSPYEKLFF
TRBV14	TRBD1	.	TRBJ1-6	TGTGCCAGCAGCGCGGGACAGGGAGGTTCACCCCTCCACTTT	CASSAGQGGSPLHF
TRBV10-3	TRBD1	many	TRBJ1-2	TGTGCCATCAGTCCATTCACCGACAGGGATCATGGCTACACCTTC	CAISPFTDRDHGYTF
TRBV19	.	.	TRBJ2-7	TGTGCCAGTAGTATTGATCGGGACGGAAACTACGAGCAGTACTTC	CASSIDRDGNYEQYF
TRBV4-1	TRBD2	many	TRBJ2-5	TGCGCCAGCAGCCAAGGGCTAGCGGGGGACCCGGTCCTTCAAGAGACCCAGTACTTC	CASSQGLAGDPVLQETQYF
TRBV11-3	.	few	TRBJ2-2	TGTGCCAGCAGCTTAGGTTTCATCGACAGGCAGCGACAGATCGGGAACACCGGGGAGCTGTTTTTT	CASSLGFIDRQRQIGNTGELFF
TRBV9	TRBD2	.	TRBJ2-5	TGTGCCAGCAGCCCAGGCAGGTTAGCGGGGGCAGAGACCCAGTACTTC	CASSPGRLAGAETQYF
TRBV4-1	TRBD1	.	TRBJ1-4	TGCGCCAGCAGCCAAGGTCGGCAACAGGGGGGGGAAAAACTGTTTTTT	CASSQGRQQGGEKLFF
TRBV27	.	few	TRBJ1-1	TGTGCCAGCAGTTTAGGCAGGGAGTCTGAAGCTTTCTTT	CASSLGRESEAFF
TRBV13	.	.	TRBJ2-7	TGTGCCAGCAGCTCCGTTAGCTCTTACGAGCAGTACTTC	CASSSVSSYEQYF
TRBV3-1	TRBD1	.	TRBJ2-1	TGTGCCAGCAGCCAAGATCGAGGTAGGGGGCTCTGGAATGAGCAGTTCTTC	CASSQDRGRGLWNEQFF
TRBV3-1	.	.	TRBJ1-1	TGTGCCAGCAGCCAAGACAGTGTGGCCACTGAAGCTTTCTTT	CASSQDSVATEAFF
TRBV28	.	few	TRBJ2-3	TGTGCCAGCAGTTTGCAGGGGGGGACAGATACGCAGTATTTT	CASSLQGGTDTQYF
TRBV28	.	few	TRBJ1-1	TGTGCCAGCAGTGGCAATCCCGAGATTGGGTATCAAGAAGCTTTCTTT	CASSGNPEIGYQEAFF
TRBV7-9	TRBD2	.	TRBJ2-1	TGTGCCAGCAGCCCGATGGGGGGGTCCTACAATGAGCAGTTCTTC	CASSPMGGSYNEQFF
TRBV4-1	.	.	TRBJ2-1	TGCGCCAGCACCCTAGAAAGGAGCTCCTACAATGAGCAGTTCTTC	CASTLERSSYNEQFF
TRBV20-1	TRBD2	few	TRBJ2-7	TGCAGTGCTAGAGATCTTATGCTAGCGGGAGATGAGCAGTACTTC	CSARDLMLAGDEQYF
TRBV12-3/TRBV12-4	TRBD1	.	TRBJ2-2	TGTGCCAGCATCTTAGGGGACAGGTGGAACACCGGGGAGCTGTTTTTT	CASILGDRWNTGELFF
TRBV4-2	.	few	TRBJ2-7	TGTGCCAGCAGCCAAATAGCGGAGGGCCCCTACGAGCAGTACTTC	CASSQIAEGPYEQYF
TRBV12-3/TRBV12-4	.	few	TRBJ1-1	TGTGCCAGCAGAGATGGGGGGGAGGGAGGCACTGAAGCTTTCTTT	CASRDGGEGGTEAFF
TRBV6-5	.	.	TRBJ1-1	TGTGCCAGCAGTTACCTATTCCGGGACTGGGACACTGAAGCTTTCTTT	CASSYLFRDWDTEAFF
TRBV29-1	TRBD1	.	TRBJ2-3	TGCAGCGTTGATGGGACAGGCCATAGCACAGATACGCAGTATTTT	CSVDGTGHSTDTQYF
TRBV2	TRBD1	.	TRBJ2-7	TGTGCCAGCAGTGAATCACCGAGGACAGGAATTAGGTCCTACGAGCAGTACTTC	CASSESPRTGIRSYEQYF
TRBV5-5	.	few	TRBJ1-5	TGTGCCAGCAGCTTGGAGTACGGTAGCAATCAGCCCCAGCATTTT	CASSLEYGSNQPQHF
TRBV7-8	.	.	TRBJ2-3	TGTGCCAGCAGCTTGAAGCGGAGTCCCCCCCCAGATACGCAGTATTTT	CASSLKRSPPPDTQYF
TRBV5-6	.	.	TRBJ2-3	TGTGCCAGCAGCTTTGGCTCGGGCGGCCATCCTAGCACAGATACGCAGTATTTT	CASSFGSGGHPSTDTQYF
TRBV3-1	.	.	TRBJ2-2	TGTGCCAGCAGCCACGGGACCCCCGGCGGGGAGCTGTTTTTT	CASSHGTPGGELFF
TRBV5-5	.	few	TRBJ1-1	TGTGCCAGCAGCCCCTTACTTTTTGACGCGACTGAAGCTTTCTTT	CASSPLLFDATEAFF
TRBV6-1	TRBD1	.	TRBJ1-1	TGTGCCAGCAGTCCGGGGACAGCCCCCGACACTGAAGCTTTCTTT	CASSPGTAPDTEAFF
TRBV4-1	TRBD2	.	TRBJ2-7	TGCGCCAGCAGCCACGATCTGGCGGGAGGTTACTACGAGCAGTACTTC	CASSHDLAGGYYEQYF